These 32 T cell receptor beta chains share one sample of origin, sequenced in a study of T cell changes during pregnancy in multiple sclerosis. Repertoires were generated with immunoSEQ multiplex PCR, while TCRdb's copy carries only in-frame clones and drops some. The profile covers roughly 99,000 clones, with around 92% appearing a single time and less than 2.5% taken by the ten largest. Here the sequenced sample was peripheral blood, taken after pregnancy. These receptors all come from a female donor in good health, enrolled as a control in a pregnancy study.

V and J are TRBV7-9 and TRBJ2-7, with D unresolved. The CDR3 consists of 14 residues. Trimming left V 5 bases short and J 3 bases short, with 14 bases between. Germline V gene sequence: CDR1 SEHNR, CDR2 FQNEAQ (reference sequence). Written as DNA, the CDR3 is TGTGCCAGCAGCCCCCAACGGGTGCACTACGAGCAGTACTTC. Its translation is CASSPQRVHYEQYF. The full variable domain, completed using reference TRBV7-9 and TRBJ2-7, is DTGVSQNPRHKITKRGQNVTFRCDPISEHNRLYWYRQTLGQGPEFLTYFQNEAQLEKSRLLSDRFSAERPKGSFSTLEIQRTEQGDSAMYLCASSPQRVHYEQYFGPGTRLTVT.

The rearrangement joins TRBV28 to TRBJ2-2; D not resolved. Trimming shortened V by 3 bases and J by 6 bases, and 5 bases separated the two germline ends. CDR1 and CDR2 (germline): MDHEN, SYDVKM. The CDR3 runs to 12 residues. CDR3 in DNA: TGTGCCAGCAGTTTCCGGTCCGGGGAGCTGTTTTTT. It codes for CASSFRSGELFF.

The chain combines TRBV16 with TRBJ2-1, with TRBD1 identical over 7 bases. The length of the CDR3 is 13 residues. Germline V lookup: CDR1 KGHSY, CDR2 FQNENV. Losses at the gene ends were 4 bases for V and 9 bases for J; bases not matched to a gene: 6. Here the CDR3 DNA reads TGTGCCAGCAGCCTTAGACAGGGCGGTGAGCAGTTCTTC. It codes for CASSLRQGGEQFF. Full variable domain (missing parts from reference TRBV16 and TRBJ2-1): GEEVAQTPKHLVRGEGQKAKLYCAPIKGHSYVFWYQQVLKNEFKFLISFQNENVFDETGMPKERFSAKCLPNSPCSLEIQATKLEDSAVYFCASSLRQGGEQFFGPGTRLTVL.

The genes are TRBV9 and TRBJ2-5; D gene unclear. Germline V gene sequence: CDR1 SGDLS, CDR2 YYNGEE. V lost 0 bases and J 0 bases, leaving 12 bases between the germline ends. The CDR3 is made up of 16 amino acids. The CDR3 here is CASSVGPVQYQETQYF. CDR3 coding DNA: TGTGCCAGCAGCGTAGGCCCAGTTCAGTACCAAGAGACCCAGTACTTC.

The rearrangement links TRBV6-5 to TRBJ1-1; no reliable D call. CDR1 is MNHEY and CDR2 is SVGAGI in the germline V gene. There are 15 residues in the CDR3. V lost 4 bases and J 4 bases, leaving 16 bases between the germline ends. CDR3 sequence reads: CASSLDLEAGTEAFF. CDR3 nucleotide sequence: TGTGCCAGCAGTTTAGATTTGGAGGCAGGCACTGAAGCTTTCTTT.

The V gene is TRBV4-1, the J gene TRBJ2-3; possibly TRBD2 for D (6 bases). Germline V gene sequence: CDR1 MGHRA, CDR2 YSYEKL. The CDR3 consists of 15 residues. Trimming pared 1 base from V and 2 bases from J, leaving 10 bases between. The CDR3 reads CASSQGAGYTDTQYF. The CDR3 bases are TGCGCCAGCAGCCAAGGGGCGGGGTACACAGATACGCAGTATTTT.

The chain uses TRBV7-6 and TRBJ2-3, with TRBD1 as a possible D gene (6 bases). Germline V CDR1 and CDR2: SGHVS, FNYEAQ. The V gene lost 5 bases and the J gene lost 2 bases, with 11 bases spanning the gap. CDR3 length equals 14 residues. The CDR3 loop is CASSRGQNTDTQYF. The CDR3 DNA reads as TGTGCCAGCAGCCGTGGACAGAACACAGATACGCAGTATTTT. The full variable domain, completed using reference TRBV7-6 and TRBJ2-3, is GAGVSQSPRYKVTKRGQDVALRCDPISGHVSLYWYRQALGQGPEFLTYFNYEAQQDKSGLPNDRFSAERPEGSISTLTIQRTEQRDSAMYRCASSRGQNTDTQYFGPGTRLTVL.

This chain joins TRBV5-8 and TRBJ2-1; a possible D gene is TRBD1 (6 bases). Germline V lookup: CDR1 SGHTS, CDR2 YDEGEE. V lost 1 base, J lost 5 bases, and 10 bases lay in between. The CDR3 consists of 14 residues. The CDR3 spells CASSLWGRNNEQFF. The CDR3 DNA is TGTGCCAGCAGCTTGTGGGGGCGGAACAATGAGCAGTTCTTC.

DNA for the CDR3: TGCGCCAGCAGCCAAGACCGGACTAGCCAGGAGTTCTTC. Its translation: CASSQDRTSQEFF. V gene TRBV4-1 combines with J gene TRBJ2-1; 8 bases match TRBD2. This CDR3 is 13 amino acids long. The ends lost 0 bases at V and 14 bases at J; junction bases unmatched: 6. Germline CDR1 MGHRA, CDR2 YSYEKL.

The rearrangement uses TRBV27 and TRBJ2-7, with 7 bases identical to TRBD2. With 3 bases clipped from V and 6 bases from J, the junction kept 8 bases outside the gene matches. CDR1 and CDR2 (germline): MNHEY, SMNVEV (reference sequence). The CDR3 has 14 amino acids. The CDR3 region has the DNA TGTGCCAGCAGTTTTGGGGAGGGAGTGGGCGAGCAGTACTTC. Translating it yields CASSFGEGVGEQYF.

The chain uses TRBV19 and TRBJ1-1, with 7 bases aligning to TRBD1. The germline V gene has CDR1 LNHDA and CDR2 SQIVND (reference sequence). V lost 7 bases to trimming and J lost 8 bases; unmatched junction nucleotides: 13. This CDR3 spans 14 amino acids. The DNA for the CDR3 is TGTGCCAGTACTGGGACAGTCGGCTTTCAAGAAGCTTTCTTT. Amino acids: CASTGTVGFQEAFF.

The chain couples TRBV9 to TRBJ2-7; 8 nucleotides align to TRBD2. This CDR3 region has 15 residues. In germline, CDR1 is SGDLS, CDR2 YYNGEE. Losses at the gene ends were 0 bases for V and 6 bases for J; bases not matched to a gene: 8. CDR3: CASSVDGLAVGEQYF. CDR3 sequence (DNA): TGTGCCAGCAGCGTAGACGGACTAGCAGTAGGCGAGCAGTACTTC.

DNA for the CDR3: TGTGCCAGCAGTTACCACAAGACACAGGGCCGGGAGCTGTTTTTT. This codes for CASSYHKTQGRELFF. The chain is built from TRBV6-6 and TRBJ2-2, with D tentatively TRBD1 (6 bases). Per germline, CDR1 MNHNY and CDR2 SVGAGI (reference sequence). Trimming shortened V by 2 bases and J by 9 bases, and 16 bases separated the two germline ends. This CDR3 spans 15 amino acids.

In DNA form, the CDR3 reads TGTGCCAGTAGTATTCGATTGGGGGGAAGAGGAACTGAAGCTTTCTTT. Translated: CASSIRLGGRGTEAFF. The chain links TRBV19 to TRBJ1-1, with a tentative D call TRBD1 (5 bases). The CDR3 has 16 residues. Germline V gene lookup returns CDR1 LNHDA and CDR2 SQIVND (reference sequence). V was clipped by 3 bases and J by 5 bases, with 19 bases between them.

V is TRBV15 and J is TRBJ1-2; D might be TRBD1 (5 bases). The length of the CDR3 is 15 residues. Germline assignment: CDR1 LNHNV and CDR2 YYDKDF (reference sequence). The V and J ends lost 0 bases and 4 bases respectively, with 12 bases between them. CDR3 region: CATSREKGSSYGYTF. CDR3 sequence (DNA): TGTGCCACCAGCAGAGAAAAGGGGTCTAGCTATGGCTACACCTTC.

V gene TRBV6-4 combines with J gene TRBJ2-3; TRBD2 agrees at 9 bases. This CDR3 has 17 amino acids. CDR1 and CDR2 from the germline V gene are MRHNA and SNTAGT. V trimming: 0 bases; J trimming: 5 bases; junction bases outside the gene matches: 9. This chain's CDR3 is CASSDSGSSGAGDTQYF. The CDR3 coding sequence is TGTGCCAGCAGTGACTCTGGGTCTAGCGGGGCGGGAGATACGCAGTATTTT.

This chain's CDR3 is CATNRATEAFF. The CDR3 nucleotides read TGTGCCACAAACAGGGCCACTGAAGCTTTCTTT. The chain carries TRBV30 and TRBJ1-1; tentatively, D is TRBD1 (6 bases). Germline values: CDR1 GTSNPN, CDR2 SVGIG (reference sequence). The CDR3 runs 11 residues. The V and J ends lost 8 bases and 4 bases respectively, with 11 bases between them.

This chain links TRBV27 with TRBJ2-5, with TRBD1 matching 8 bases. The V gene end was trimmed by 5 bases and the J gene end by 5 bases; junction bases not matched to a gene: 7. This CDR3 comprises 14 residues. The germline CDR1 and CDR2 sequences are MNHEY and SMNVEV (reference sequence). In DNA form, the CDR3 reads TGTGCCAGCAGTGCCCGGGACAGGACGGAGACCCAGTACTTC. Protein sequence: CASSARDRTETQYF.

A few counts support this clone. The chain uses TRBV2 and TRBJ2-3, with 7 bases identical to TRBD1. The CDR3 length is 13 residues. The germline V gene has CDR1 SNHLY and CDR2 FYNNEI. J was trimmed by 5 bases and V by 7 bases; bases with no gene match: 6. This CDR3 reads CASTRGRQDTQYF. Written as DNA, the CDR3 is TGTGCCAGCACGAGGGGGCGTCAAGATACGCAGTATTTT. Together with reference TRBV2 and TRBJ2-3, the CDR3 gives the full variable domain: EPEVTQTPSHQVTQMGQEVILRCVPISNHLYFYWYRQILGQKVEFLVSFYNNEISEKSEIFDDQFSVERPDGSNFTLKIRSTKLEDSAMYFCASTRGRQDTQYFGPGTRLTVL.

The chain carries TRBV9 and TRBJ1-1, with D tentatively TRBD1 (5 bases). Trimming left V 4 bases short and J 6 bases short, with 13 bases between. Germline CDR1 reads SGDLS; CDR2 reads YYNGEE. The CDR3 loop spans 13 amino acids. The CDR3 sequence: CASSKSTASEAFF. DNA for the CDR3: TGTGCCAGCAGCAAGTCGACAGCCTCTGAAGCTTTCTTT.

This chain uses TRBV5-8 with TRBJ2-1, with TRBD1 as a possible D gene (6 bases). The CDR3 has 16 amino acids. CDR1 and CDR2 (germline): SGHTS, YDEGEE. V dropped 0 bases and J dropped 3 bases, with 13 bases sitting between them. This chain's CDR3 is CASSLAVTGLYNEQFF. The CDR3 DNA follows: TGTGCCAGCAGCTTGGCGGTGACAGGCCTCTACAATGAGCAGTTCTTC.

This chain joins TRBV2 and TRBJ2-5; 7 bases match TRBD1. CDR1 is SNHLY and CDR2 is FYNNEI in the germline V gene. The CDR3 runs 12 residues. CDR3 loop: CVARDSQETQYF. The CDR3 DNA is TGTGTCGCTCGGGACAGCCAAGAGACCCAGTACTTC.

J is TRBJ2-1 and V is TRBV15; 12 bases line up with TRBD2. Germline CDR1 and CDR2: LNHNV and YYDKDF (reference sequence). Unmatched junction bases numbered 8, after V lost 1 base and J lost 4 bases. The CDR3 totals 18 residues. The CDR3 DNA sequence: TGTGCCACCAGCAGAGGGACGCTAGCGGGGGGGCAGTACAATGAGCAGTTCTTC. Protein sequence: CATSRGTLAGGQYNEQFF.

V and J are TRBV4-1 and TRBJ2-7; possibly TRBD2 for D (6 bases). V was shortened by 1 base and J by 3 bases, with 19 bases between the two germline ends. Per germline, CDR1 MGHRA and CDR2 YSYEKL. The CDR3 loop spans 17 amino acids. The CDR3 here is CASSQGIGGLHIYEQYF. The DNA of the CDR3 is TGCGCCAGCAGCCAAGGAATCGGGGGACTGCACATCTACGAGCAGTACTTC.

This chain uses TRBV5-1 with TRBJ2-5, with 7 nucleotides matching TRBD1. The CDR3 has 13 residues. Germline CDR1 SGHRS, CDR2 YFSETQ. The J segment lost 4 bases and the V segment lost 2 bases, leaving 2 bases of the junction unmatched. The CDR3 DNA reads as TGCGCCAGCAGCTTCCGGGACAGAGAGACCCAGTACTTC. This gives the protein CASSFRDRETQYF.

DNA of the CDR3: TGTGCCAGCAGCTTGGCGGACAGGGGTTACCCTTCACCCCTCCACTTT. It translates to CASSLADRGYPSPLHF. This chain connects TRBV5-4 to TRBJ1-6; TRBD1 matches 9 bases. The length of the CDR3 is 16 residues. The germline V gene has CDR1 SGHNT and CDR2 YYREEE (reference sequence). The V segment lost 0 bases and the J segment 9 bases; nucleotides outside the gene matches: 7. Full variable domain (missing parts from reference TRBV5-4 and TRBJ1-6): ETGVTQSPTHLIKTRGQQVTLRCSSQSGHNTVSWYQQALGQGPQFIFQYYREEENGRGNFPPRFSGLQFPNYSSELNVNALELDDSALYLCASSLADRGYPSPLHFGNGTRLTVT.

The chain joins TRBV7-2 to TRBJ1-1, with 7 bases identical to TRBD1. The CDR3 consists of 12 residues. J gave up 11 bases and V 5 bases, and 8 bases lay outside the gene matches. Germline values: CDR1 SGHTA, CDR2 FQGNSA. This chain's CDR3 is CASSLRTGRAFF. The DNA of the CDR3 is TGTGCCAGCAGCCTCCGGACAGGTCGGGCTTTCTTT.

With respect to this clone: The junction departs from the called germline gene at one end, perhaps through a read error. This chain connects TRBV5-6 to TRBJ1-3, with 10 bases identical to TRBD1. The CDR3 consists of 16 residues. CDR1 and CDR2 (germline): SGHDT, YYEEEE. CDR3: CASSADRGLFGYTIYF. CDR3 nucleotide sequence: TGTGCCAGCAGCGCCGACAGGGGGCTCTTTGGATACACCATATATTTT.

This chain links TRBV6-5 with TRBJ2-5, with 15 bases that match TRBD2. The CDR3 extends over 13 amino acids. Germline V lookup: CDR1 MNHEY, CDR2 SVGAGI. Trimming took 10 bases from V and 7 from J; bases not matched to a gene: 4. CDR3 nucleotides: TGTGCCACTACGGGACTAGCGGGGGGGACCCAGTACTTC. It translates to CATTGLAGGTQYF.

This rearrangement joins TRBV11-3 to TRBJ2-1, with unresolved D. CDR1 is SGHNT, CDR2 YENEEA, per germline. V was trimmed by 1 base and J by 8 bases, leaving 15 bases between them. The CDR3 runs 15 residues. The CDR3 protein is CASSLGWPLPDEQFF. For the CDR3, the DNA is TGTGCCAGCAGCTTAGGGTGGCCACTACCCGATGAGCAGTTCTTC.

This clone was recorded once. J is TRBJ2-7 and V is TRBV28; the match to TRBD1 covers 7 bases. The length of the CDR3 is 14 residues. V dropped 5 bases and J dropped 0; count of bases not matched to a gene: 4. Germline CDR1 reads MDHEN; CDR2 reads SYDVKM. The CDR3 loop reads CASSRQGGSYEQYF. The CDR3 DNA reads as TGTGCCAGCAGTCGACAGGGCGGCTCCTACGAGCAGTACTTC.

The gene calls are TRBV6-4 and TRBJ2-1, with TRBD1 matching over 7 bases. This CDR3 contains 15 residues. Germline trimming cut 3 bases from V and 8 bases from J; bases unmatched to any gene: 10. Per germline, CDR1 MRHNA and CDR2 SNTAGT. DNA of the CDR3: TGTGCCAGCAGTGATCGTCAGGGGGAGAGCCATGAGCAGTTCTTC. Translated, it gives CASSDRQGESHEQFF.